Listed below are T cell receptor beta chains from one sample, sequenced in a study of blood T cell repertoires in COVID-19. Profiling relied on immunoSEQ multiplex PCR, and the TCRdb table lists in-frame clones only, not all of them. The profile shows a few hundred thousand clones, about nine tenths of them singletons. Sequencing was done on a sample of PBMCs or T cells enriched from blood (not recorded which). These receptors were taken from a woman in her 30s who had recovered from COVID-19. The CDR3 runs from the conserved cysteine through the conserved F or W. The D gene is left open where the match is weak. Clone size appears in some rows only: once, few, many, or a class for an expanded clone.

clone size: .; D gene: TRBD2; J gene: TRBJ2-3; V gene: TRBV29-1; CDR3 protein: CSVAASGIPDTQYF; CDR3 DNA: TGCAGCGTTGCGGCTAGCGGGATCCCAGATACGCAGTATTTT
clone size: .; D gene: TRBD2; J gene: TRBJ2-1; V gene: TRBV2; CDR3 protein: CASSGRARNEQFF; CDR3 DNA: TGTGCCAGCAGCGGGAGGGCCCGAAATGAGCAGTTCTTC
clone size: .; D gene: TRBD1; J gene: TRBJ1-2; V gene: TRBV10-3; CDR3 protein: CAISDRWDRGRANYGYTF; CDR3 DNA: TGTGCCATCAGTGACAGATGGGACAGGGGGAGAGCTAACTATGGCTACACCTTC
clone size: .; D gene: .; J gene: TRBJ1-1; V gene: TRBV6-5; CDR3 protein: CASSPRGDDEAFF; CDR3 DNA: TGTGCCAGCAGTCCCAGGGGTGATGATGAAGCTTTCTTT
clone size: .; D gene: TRBD2; J gene: TRBJ2-3; V gene: TRBV12-5; CDR3 protein: CASGFTLGGVPTDTQYF; CDR3 DNA: TGTGCTAGTGGTTTCACCTTGGGGGGGGTGCCCACAGATACGCAGTATTTT
clone size: .; D gene: .; J gene: TRBJ2-1; V gene: TRBV6-5; CDR3 protein: CASSSGGPRSYNEQFF; CDR3 DNA: TGTGCCAGCAGTTCTGGAGGGCCCCGCTCCTACAATGAGCAGTTCTTC
clone size: .; D gene: .; J gene: TRBJ2-2; V gene: TRBV23-1; CDR3 protein: CASSQSVRVGWTGELFF; CDR3 DNA: TGCGCCAGCAGTCAATCGGTCAGGGTAGGGTGGACCGGGGAGCTGTTTTTT
clone size: once; D gene: .; J gene: TRBJ2-7; V gene: TRBV5-6; CDR3 protein: CASSLRPADEQYF; CDR3 DNA: TGTGCCAGCAGCTTACGCCCCGCGGACGAGCAGTACTTC
clone size: .; D gene: .; J gene: TRBJ2-4; V gene: TRBV19; CDR3 protein: CASNPRVGKNIQYF; CDR3 DNA: TGTGCCAGTAACCCCAGGGTGGGCAAAAACATTCAGTACTTC
clone size: once; D gene: .; J gene: TRBJ2-3; V gene: TRBV5-1; CDR3 protein: CASSLGLVGTDTQYF; CDR3 DNA: TGCGCCAGCAGCCTGGGACTTGTTGGCACAGATACGCAGTATTTT
clone size: .; D gene: .; J gene: TRBJ2-7; V gene: TRBV5-1; CDR3 protein: CASSLALGQSSYEQYF; CDR3 DNA: TGCGCCAGCAGCTTGGCTTTAGGACAGAGCTCCTACGAGCAGTACTTC
clone size: .; D gene: .; J gene: TRBJ2-2; V gene: TRBV7-3; CDR3 protein: CASSFTGYTGELFF; CDR3 DNA: TGTGCCAGCAGCTTTACAGGGTACACCGGGGAGCTGTTTTTT
clone size: .; D gene: .; J gene: TRBJ1-3; V gene: TRBV7-9; CDR3 protein: CASSGRGSSGNTIYF; CDR3 DNA: TGTGCCAGCAGCGGGAGGGGGTCCTCTGGAAACACCATATATTTT
clone size: .; D gene: .; J gene: TRBJ1-1; V gene: TRBV10-2; CDR3 protein: CASSKDRPDTEAFF; CDR3 DNA: TGCGCCAGCAGCAAGGACAGACCCGATACTGAAGCTTTCTTT
clone size: .; D gene: .; J gene: TRBJ1-2; V gene: TRBV19; CDR3 protein: CASSAGVAYGYTF; CDR3 DNA: TGTGCCAGTAGTGCGGGGGTGGCCTATGGCTACACCTTC
clone size: .; D gene: .; J gene: TRBJ1-2; V gene: TRBV11-2; CDR3 protein: CASSPQGDGYTF; CDR3 DNA: TGTGCCAGCAGCCCTCAGGGTGATGGCTACACCTTC
clone size: .; D gene: .; J gene: TRBJ2-1; V gene: TRBV7-9; CDR3 protein: CASSLAVAGRHNEQFF; CDR3 DNA: TGTGCCAGCAGCTTAGCGGTTGCGGGACGTCACAATGAGCAGTTCTTC
clone size: .; D gene: TRBD1; J gene: TRBJ2-5; V gene: TRBV6-2/TRBV6-3; CDR3 protein: CASSYRASTLLRTGTPETQYF; CDR3 DNA: TGTGCCAGCAGTTACAGGGCCTCTACACTCCTCCGGACAGGGACCCCAGAGACCCAGTACTTC
clone size: once; D gene: TRBD1; J gene: TRBJ2-7; V gene: TRBV30; CDR3 protein: CAGARGYEQYF; CDR3 DNA: TGTGCCGGGGCCAGGGGGTACGAGCAGTACTTC
clone size: .; D gene: TRBD2; J gene: TRBJ2-5; V gene: TRBV24-1; CDR3 protein: CATSGGTSGSQETQYF; CDR3 DNA: TGTGCCACCAGTGGCGGGACTAGCGGGAGTCAAGAGACCCAGTACTTC
clone size: .; D gene: TRBD1; J gene: TRBJ1-5; V gene: TRBV28; CDR3 protein: CASNTGARGFGNQPQHF; CDR3 DNA: TGTGCCAGCAATACAGGGGCGAGGGGTTTCGGCAATCAGCCCCAGCATTTT
clone size: .; D gene: TRBD1; J gene: TRBJ1-2; V gene: TRBV7-9; CDR3 protein: CASSTRLQGAYGYTF; CDR3 DNA: TGTGCCAGCAGCACCAGATTACAGGGGGCCTATGGCTACACCTTC
clone size: once; D gene: TRBD1; J gene: TRBJ1-1; V gene: TRBV13; CDR3 protein: CASSPTPDRGLYTEAFF; CDR3 DNA: TGTGCCAGCAGCCCTACACCTGACAGGGGGCTATACACTGAAGCTTTCTTT
clone size: .; D gene: .; J gene: TRBJ1-2; V gene: TRBV11-2; CDR3 protein: CASSPTAQGYGYTF; CDR3 DNA: TGTGCCAGCAGCCCGACAGCGCAGGGCTATGGCTACACCTTC
clone size: .; D gene: TRBD1; J gene: TRBJ1-1; V gene: TRBV7-2; CDR3 protein: CASSFGTVNTEAFF; CDR3 DNA: TGTGCCAGCAGCTTTGGGACAGTGAACACTGAAGCTTTCTTT
clone size: .; D gene: .; J gene: TRBJ2-7; V gene: TRBV27; CDR3 protein: CASSFSPPFSYEQYF; CDR3 DNA: TGTGCCAGCAGTTTCTCTCCTCCTTTTTCCTACGAGCAGTACTTC
clone size: .; D gene: .; J gene: TRBJ1-2; V gene: TRBV14; CDR3 protein: CASSQDLLAYGYTF; CDR3 DNA: TGTGCCAGCAGCCAAGATCTCCTGGCCTATGGCTACACCTTC
clone size: .; D gene: .; J gene: TRBJ1-3; V gene: TRBV27; CDR3 protein: CASRTHAQGNTIYF; CDR3 DNA: TGTGCCAGCAGAACCCACGCTCAGGGAAACACCATATATTTT
clone size: many; D gene: .; J gene: TRBJ1-5; V gene: TRBV5-1; CDR3 protein: CASSLASGSNQPQHF; CDR3 DNA: TGCGCCAGCAGCTTGGCTTCCGGGTCCAATCAGCCCCAGCATTTT
clone size: .; D gene: TRBD1; J gene: TRBJ1-6; V gene: TRBV19; CDR3 protein: CASRYAGQANSPLHF; CDR3 DNA: TGTGCCAGTAGATACGCGGGACAGGCAAATTCACCCCTCCACTTT
clone size: .; D gene: TRBD1; J gene: TRBJ1-1; V gene: TRBV5-1; CDR3 protein: CASSLNPGQGAEAFF; CDR3 DNA: TGCGCCAGCAGCTTGAATCCGGGACAGGGGGCTGAAGCTTTCTTT
clone size: .; D gene: TRBD1; J gene: TRBJ2-7; V gene: TRBV6-5; CDR3 protein: CASSSTGGWYEQYF; CDR3 DNA: TGTGCCAGCAGTTCGACAGGGGGCTGGTACGAGCAGTACTTC
clone size: .; D gene: TRBD1; J gene: TRBJ2-5; V gene: TRBV9; CDR3 protein: CASSAGQGWETQYF; CDR3 DNA: TGTGCCAGCAGCGCCGGACAGGGATGGGAGACCCAGTACTTC
clone size: once; D gene: .; J gene: TRBJ2-7; V gene: TRBV27; CDR3 protein: CASRVAVSSYEQYF; CDR3 DNA: TGTGCCAGCAGAGTAGCGGTGAGCTCCTACGAGCAGTACTTC
clone size: .; D gene: .; J gene: TRBJ2-6; V gene: TRBV2; CDR3 protein: CASRRASGANVLTF; CDR3 DNA: TGTGCCAGTCGGAGAGCTTCTGGGGCCAACGTCCTGACTTTC
clone size: .; D gene: TRBD1; J gene: TRBJ1-3; V gene: TRBV19; CDR3 protein: CASSVYRGLTGNTIYF; CDR3 DNA: TGTGCCAGTAGTGTTTACAGGGGTCTCACTGGAAACACCATATATTTT
clone size: few; D gene: .; J gene: TRBJ2-7; V gene: TRBV5-1; CDR3 protein: CASSSLGSTHEQYF; CDR3 DNA: TGCGCCAGCAGCTCCTTGGGCAGTACCCACGAGCAGTACTTC
clone size: .; D gene: TRBD1; J gene: TRBJ1-5; V gene: TRBV19; CDR3 protein: CASSPARGSNQPQHF; CDR3 DNA: TGTGCCAGTAGTCCCGCCAGGGGGAGCAATCAGCCCCAGCATTTT
clone size: .; D gene: .; J gene: TRBJ1-1; V gene: TRBV15; CDR3 protein: CATSRDLPGPGTEAFF; CDR3 DNA: TGTGCCACCAGCAGAGATTTACCAGGGCCGGGCACTGAAGCTTTCTTT
clone size: .; D gene: TRBD2; J gene: TRBJ2-3; V gene: TRBV5-1; CDR3 protein: CASSLEGLAVSTDTQYF; CDR3 DNA: TGCGCCAGCAGCCTGGAAGGACTAGCGGTTAGCACAGATACGCAGTATTTT
clone size: .; D gene: .; J gene: TRBJ2-2; V gene: TRBV19; CDR3 protein: CASSIADTGELFF; CDR3 DNA: TGTGCCAGTAGTATCGCGGACACCGGGGAGCTGTTTTTT
clone size: .; D gene: .; J gene: TRBJ2-1; V gene: TRBV9; CDR3 protein: CASSPIGESSYNEQFF; CDR3 DNA: TGTGCCAGCAGCCCGATCGGGGAGAGCTCCTACAATGAGCAGTTCTTC
clone size: .; D gene: TRBD2; J gene: TRBJ2-1; V gene: TRBV7-6; CDR3 protein: CASSLGSGGSYNEQFF; CDR3 DNA: TGTGCCAGCAGCTTGGGCTCGGGGGGCTCCTACAATGAGCAGTTCTTC
clone size: .; D gene: .; J gene: TRBJ2-7; V gene: TRBV30; CDR3 protein: CACIYGRSFYEQYF; CDR3 DNA: TGTGCCTGCATTTACGGGAGAAGTTTTTACGAGCAGTACTTC
clone size: .; D gene: TRBD1; J gene: TRBJ1-2; V gene: TRBV15; CDR3 protein: CATSRPGQIYGYTF; CDR3 DNA: TGTGCCACCAGCAGACCGGGACAGATCTATGGCTACACCTTC
clone size: .; D gene: .; J gene: TRBJ2-3; V gene: TRBV7-3; CDR3 protein: CASSLSGVLSTDTQYF; CDR3 DNA: TGTGCCAGCAGCTTAAGCGGGGTCCTAAGCACAGATACGCAGTATTTT
clone size: .; D gene: .; J gene: TRBJ1-6; V gene: TRBV15; CDR3 protein: CATSPTGGGSPLHF; CDR3 DNA: TGTGCCACCAGCCCGACAGGCGGGGGTTCACCCCTCCACTTT
clone size: .; D gene: .; J gene: TRBJ2-2; V gene: TRBV27; CDR3 protein: CASSLLAGGGTGELFF; CDR3 DNA: TGTGCCAGCAGTTTATTAGCAGGGGGAGGCACCGGGGAGCTGTTTTTT
clone size: .; D gene: .; J gene: TRBJ1-5; V gene: TRBV4-3; CDR3 protein: CASSLLAGRGQPQHF; CDR3 DNA: TGCGCCAGCAGTCTCTTGGCGGGGCGAGGTCAGCCCCAGCATTTT
clone size: few; D gene: .; J gene: TRBJ1-1; V gene: TRBV29-1; CDR3 protein: CSVEVQGNTEAFF; CDR3 DNA: TGCAGCGTTGAAGTGCAGGGGAACACTGAAGCTTTCTTT
clone size: few; D gene: .; J gene: TRBJ1-4; V gene: TRBV6-5; CDR3 protein: CASSDGTTNEKLFF; CDR3 DNA: TGTGCCAGCAGCGACGGGACAACTAATGAAAAACTGTTTTTT
clone size: .; D gene: TRBD2; J gene: TRBJ2-7; V gene: TRBV10-3; CDR3 protein: CAISEEGGPYDEQYF; CDR3 DNA: TGTGCCATCAGTGAGGAGGGAGGGCCATACGACGAGCAGTACTTC
clone size: .; D gene: .; J gene: TRBJ2-1; V gene: TRBV5-1; CDR3 protein: CASSLELASVDEQFF; CDR3 DNA: TGCGCCAGCAGCTTGGAACTAGCTTCAGTCGATGAGCAGTTCTTC
clone size: .; D gene: TRBD1; J gene: TRBJ1-6; V gene: TRBV7-6; CDR3 protein: CASSPRTGDGSPLHF; CDR3 DNA: TGTGCCAGCAGCCCTAGGACAGGTGACGGATCACCCCTCCACTTT
clone size: once; D gene: .; J gene: TRBJ1-6; V gene: TRBV11-2; CDR3 protein: CASSLTLDSSSYNSPLHF; CDR3 DNA: TGTGCCAGCAGCTTGACCTTGGACAGTAGCTCCTATAATTCACCCCTCCACTTT
clone size: .; D gene: TRBD2; J gene: TRBJ2-2; V gene: TRBV19; CDR3 protein: CASSRAASGGTGELFF; CDR3 DNA: TGTGCCAGTAGTAGAGCGGCTAGCGGGGGCACCGGGGAGCTGTTTTTT
clone size: .; D gene: .; J gene: TRBJ1-3; V gene: TRBV14; CDR3 protein: CASSLWGRGGGNTIYF; CDR3 DNA: TGTGCCAGCAGCCTCTGGGGCAGGGGCGGTGGAAACACCATATATTTT
clone size: .; D gene: .; J gene: TRBJ1-1; V gene: TRBV27; CDR3 protein: CASSLQRASNTEAFF; CDR3 DNA: TGTGCCAGCAGTTTACAGCGAGCATCGAACACTGAAGCTTTCTTT